The next 15 T cell receptor beta chains were all read from a single sample in a study of molecular identifiers for immune sequencing clone quantification. In TCRdb, the PCR reads were re-called with MiXCR into one record per CDR3 protein. The sample lists about 640,000 distinct CDR3 sequences; just under 20% were seen once. Sequencing used naive CD8+ T cells from blood, with Jurkat cell RNA spiked in. The subset denotes: FACS-sorted CD8+CD4-CCR7+CD45RA+ naive T cells. All receptors come from a human donor in good health. Some libraries in this study had Jurkat cell RNA spiked in.

This clonotype was counted between two and nine times. This rearrangement joins TRBV4-3 to TRBJ2-7; D is unclear. Germline lookup yields CDR1 LGHNA and CDR2 YSLEER. Trimming pared 0 bases from V and 1 base from J, leaving 13 bases between. The CDR3 length is 16 residues. CDR3 loop: CASSQDLGSHSYEQYF. The CDR3, as DNA: TGCGCCAGCAGCCAAGATCTTGGCAGTCATTCCTACGAGCAGTACTTC.

The gene calls are TRBV5-6 and TRBJ1-2, with unresolved D. Trimming took off 4 bases at V and 6 bases at J, with 13 bases between the two ends. This CDR3 is 13 amino acids long. The germline V gene encodes CDR1 SGHDT and CDR2 YYEEEE. For the CDR3, the DNA is TGTGCCAGCAGCCGAGAGGCGGGGAATGGCTACACCTTC. This translates into CASSREAGNGYTF.

This clonotype came up many times. This chain links TRBV2 with TRBJ2-3, with D unclear. The germline V and J ends were trimmed by 2 bases and 1 base, with 4 bases remaining between them. The CDR3 consists of 13 residues. Germline V gives CDR1 SNHLY, CDR2 FYNNEI. In DNA, the CDR3 is TGTGCCAGCAGTGAATCCGGCACAGATACGCAGTATTTT. This sequence encodes CASSESGTDTQYF.

The chain employs TRBV10-3 and TRBJ2-2; D might be TRBD1 (5 bases). The CDR3 extends over 14 amino acids. Trimming took off 8 bases at V and 0 bases at J, with 10 bases between the two ends. From germline, CDR1 is ENHRY and CDR2 SYGVKD. The CDR3 loop reads CAILGHTNTGELFF. The CDR3, as DNA: TGTGCCATCCTCGGACATACGAACACCGGGGAGCTGTTTTTT.

This clonotype was counted ten times or more. This chain links TRBV20-1 with TRBJ2-7, with D unresolved. V was pared by 0 bases and J by 0 bases, with 9 bases between. Germline V gives CDR1 DFQATT, CDR2 SNEGSKA (reference sequence). The CDR3 length is 14 residues. The CDR3 reads CSARDRIFSYEQYF. Written as DNA, the CDR3 is TGCAGTGCTAGAGATCGCATTTTCTCCTACGAGCAGTACTTC.

This clonotype was counted many times. This rearrangement joins TRBV6-5 to TRBJ2-2; D gene unclear. This CDR3 has 15 amino acids. Trimming took 7 bases from V and 0 from J, leaving 12 bases between them. Germline CDR1 is MNHEY and CDR2 is SVGAGI. DNA for the CDR3: TGTGCCAGCACTAGTTGGCAGCCGAACACCGGGGAGCTGTTTTTT. Encoded protein: CASTSWQPNTGELFF.

In the case of this clonotype: Mismatch with germline at one junction end may stem from a read error. J is TRBJ2-7 and V is TRBV5-3; TRBD1 matches 7 bases. TRBV5-3 is an open reading frame whose function is uncertain. This CDR3 has 15 residues. The CDR3, as DNA: TGTGCCAGCAGCTTGGCAGGGGGTTCGGACTACGAGCAGTACTTC. It codes for CASSLAGGSDYEQYF.

This clonotype was found many times. The CDR3: CASSVKFGGSNQPQHF. The CDR3, as DNA: TGTGCCAGTAGTGTCAAGTTTGGGGGCTCCAATCAGCCCCAGCATTTT. The chain uses TRBV19 and TRBJ1-5, with a weak D call TRBD1 (6 bases). CDR1 is LNHDA and CDR2 is SQIVND in the germline V gene (reference sequence). Trimming pared 5 bases from V and 3 bases from J, leaving 17 bases between. This CDR3 region has 16 residues.

The CDR3 DNA reads TGTGCCAGCAGTTTACGGGGTTTGAGGGCGAATGAGCAGTTCTTC. Amino acid sequence: CASSLRGLRANEQFF. This chain joins TRBV28 and TRBJ2-1; weak D call: TRBD2 (5 bases). Germline-derived CDR1 and CDR2 are MDHEN and SYDVKM. Trimming removed 2 bases at V and 7 bases at J, with 15 bases between. CDR3 length: 15 residues.

This clonotype has only a few counts. The chain employs TRBV3-1 and TRBJ2-1, with 9 positions matching TRBD2. This CDR3 comprises 16 residues. After removal of 1 base from V and 9 bases from J, the junction contained 10 bases not matched to a gene. Germline CDR1 LGHDT, CDR2 YNNKEL (reference sequence). The CDR3 reads CASSQVGLASYVEQFF. DNA of the CDR3: TGTGCCAGCAGCCAAGTGGGACTAGCAAGCTACGTTGAGCAGTTCTTC.

This clonotype was seen repeatedly, ten times or more. V usage is TRBV4-3 and J usage is TRBJ2-3; perhaps TRBD2 as D (6 bases). Deletions cut 4 bases from V and 0 bases from J, with 17 bases between. The CDR3 is made up of 17 amino acids. From germline, CDR1 is LGHNA and CDR2 YSLEER. The DNA for the CDR3 is TGCGCCAGCAGCCCGAGTCCGGGGGTAATAAGCACAGATACGCAGTATTTT. It specifies CASSPSPGVISTDTQYF.

As for this clonotype: This may come from a read error, since a much larger clone is one base off. The chain is built from TRBV27 and TRBJ2-1; D is undetermined. This CDR3 is built from 15 residues. The V gene's germline CDR1 is MNHEY and CDR2 SMNVEV (reference sequence). CDR3 coding DNA: TGTGTCAGCAGTCCCGGGTTCAGCTCCTACAATGAGCAGTTCTTC. The encoded protein is CVSSPGFSSYNEQFF.

CDR3 nucleotides: TGTGCCATCAGGGGACAGGGTTCTCTCTACGAGCAGTACTTC. It translates to CAIRGQGSLYEQYF. The J gene is TRBJ2-7, the V gene TRBV10-3, with 9 bases that match TRBD1. Trimming at V came to 6 bases and at J to 3 bases, leaving 6 bases not matched to a gene. CDR1 and CDR2 from the germline V gene are ENHRY and SYGVKD. The CDR3 runs 14 residues.

The chain carries TRBV7-9 and TRBJ2-7; 8 bases match TRBD1. V was clipped by 5 bases and J by 7 bases; unmatched bases: 19. Germline V gene sequence: CDR1 SEHNR, CDR2 FQNEAQ (reference sequence). The CDR3 extends over 17 amino acids. The CDR3 spells CASSPSGGTGLWGEQYF. As DNA, the CDR3 is TGTGCCAGCAGCCCCTCCGGCGGGACAGGACTTTGGGGGGAGCAGTACTTC.

This clonotype was counted at least ten times. V is TRBV14 and J is TRBJ1-2; 7 nucleotides align to TRBD1. Unmatched junction bases numbered 6, after V lost 1 base and J lost 4 bases. The CDR3 covers 15 residues. Looked up from germline, CDR1 is SGHDN and CDR2 is FVKESK. CDR3 in amino acids: CASSQGAGGFYGYTF. For the CDR3, the DNA is TGTGCCAGCAGCCAAGGGGCAGGGGGATTCTATGGCTACACCTTC.